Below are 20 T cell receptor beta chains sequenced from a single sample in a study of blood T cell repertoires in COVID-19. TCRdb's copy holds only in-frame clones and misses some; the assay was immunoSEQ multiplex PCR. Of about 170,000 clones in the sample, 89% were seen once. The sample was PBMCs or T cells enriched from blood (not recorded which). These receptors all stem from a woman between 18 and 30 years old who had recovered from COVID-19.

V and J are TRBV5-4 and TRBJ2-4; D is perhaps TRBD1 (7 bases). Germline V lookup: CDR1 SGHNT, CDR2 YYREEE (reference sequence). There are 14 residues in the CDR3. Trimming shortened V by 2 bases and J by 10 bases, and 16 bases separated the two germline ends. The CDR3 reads CASSFRGERLIQYF. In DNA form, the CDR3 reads TGTGCCAGCAGCTTCAGGGGGGAGAGGCTAATTCAGTACTTC. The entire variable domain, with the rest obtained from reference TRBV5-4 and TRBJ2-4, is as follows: ETGVTQSPTHLIKTRGQQVTLRCSSQSGHNTVSWYQQALGQGPQFIFQYYREEENGRGNFPPRFSGLQFPNYSSELNVNALELDDSALYLCASSFRGERLIQYFGAGTRLSVL.

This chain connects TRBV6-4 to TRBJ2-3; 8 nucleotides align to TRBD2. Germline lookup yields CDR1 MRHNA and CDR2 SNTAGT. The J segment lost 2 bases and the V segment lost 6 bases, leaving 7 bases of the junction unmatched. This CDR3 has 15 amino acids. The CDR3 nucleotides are TGTGCCAGCAGCTACTTAGCGGGATCCACAGATACGCAGTATTTT. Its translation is CASSYLAGSTDTQYF.

The CDR3 here is CASSHLAGGSNQPQHF. In nucleotides, the CDR3 is TGCGCCAGCAGCCATTTAGCGGGGGGAAGCAATCAGCCCCAGCATTTT. This rearrangement joins TRBV4-1 to TRBJ1-5, with D possibly TRBD1 on 5 matching bases. V shed 3 bases and J shed 1 base, with 13 bases lying between them. The CDR3 contains 16 residues. Germline lookup yields CDR1 MGHRA and CDR2 YSYEKL.

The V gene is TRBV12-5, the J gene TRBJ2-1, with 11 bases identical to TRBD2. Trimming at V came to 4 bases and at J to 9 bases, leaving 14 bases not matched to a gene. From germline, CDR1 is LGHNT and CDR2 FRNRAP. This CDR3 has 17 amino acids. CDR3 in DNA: TGTGCTAGTGGTTCCTTAAACAATAGCGGGAGGGTCGGTGAGCAGTTCTTC. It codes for CASGSLNNSGRVGEQFF.

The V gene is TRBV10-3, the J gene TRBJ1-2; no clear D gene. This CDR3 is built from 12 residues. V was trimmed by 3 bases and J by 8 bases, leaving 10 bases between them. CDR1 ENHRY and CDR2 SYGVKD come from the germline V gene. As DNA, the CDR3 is TGTGCCATCAGTGAATACCTTGAGGGCTACACCTTC. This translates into CAISEYLEGYTF.

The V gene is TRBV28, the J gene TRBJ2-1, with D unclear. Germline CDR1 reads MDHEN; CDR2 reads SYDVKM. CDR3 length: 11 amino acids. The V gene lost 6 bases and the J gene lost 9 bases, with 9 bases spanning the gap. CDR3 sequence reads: CASSAQFEQFF. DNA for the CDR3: TGTGCCAGCAGCGCCCAGTTTGAGCAGTTCTTC.

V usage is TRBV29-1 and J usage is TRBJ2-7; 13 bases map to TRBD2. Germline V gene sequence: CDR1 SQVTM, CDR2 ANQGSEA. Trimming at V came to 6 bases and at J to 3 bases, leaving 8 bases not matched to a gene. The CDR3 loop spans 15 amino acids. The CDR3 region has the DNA TGCAGCGTAGCCGGACTAGCGGGAGCGGGCTACGAGCAGTACTTC. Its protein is CSVAGLAGAGYEQYF.

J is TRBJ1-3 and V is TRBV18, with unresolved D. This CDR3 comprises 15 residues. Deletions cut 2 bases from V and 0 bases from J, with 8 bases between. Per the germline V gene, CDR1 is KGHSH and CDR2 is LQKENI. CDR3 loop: CASSPEVVSGNTIYF. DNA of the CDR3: TGTGCCAGCTCACCAGAGGTAGTCTCTGGAAACACCATATATTTT.

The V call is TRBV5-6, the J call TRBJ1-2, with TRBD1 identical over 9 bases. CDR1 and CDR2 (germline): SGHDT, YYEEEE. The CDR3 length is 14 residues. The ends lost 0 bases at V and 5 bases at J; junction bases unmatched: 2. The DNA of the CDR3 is TGTGCCAGCAGCTTGGGGGACAGGGAGTATGGCTACACCTTC. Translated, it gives CASSLGDREYGYTF.

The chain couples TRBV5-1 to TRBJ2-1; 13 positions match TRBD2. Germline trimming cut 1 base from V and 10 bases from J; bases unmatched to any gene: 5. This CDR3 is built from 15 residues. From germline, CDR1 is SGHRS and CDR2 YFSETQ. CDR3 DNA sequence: TGCGCCAGCAGCTTGACTAGCGGGAGGGTAGGGGAGCAGTTCTTC. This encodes CASSLTSGRVGEQFF.

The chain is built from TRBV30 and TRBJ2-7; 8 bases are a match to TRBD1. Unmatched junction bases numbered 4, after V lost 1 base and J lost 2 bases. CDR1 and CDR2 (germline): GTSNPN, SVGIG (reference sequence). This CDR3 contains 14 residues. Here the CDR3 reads CAWSAGQGPYEQYF. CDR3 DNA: TGTGCCTGGAGTGCCGGACAGGGCCCCTACGAGCAGTACTTC.

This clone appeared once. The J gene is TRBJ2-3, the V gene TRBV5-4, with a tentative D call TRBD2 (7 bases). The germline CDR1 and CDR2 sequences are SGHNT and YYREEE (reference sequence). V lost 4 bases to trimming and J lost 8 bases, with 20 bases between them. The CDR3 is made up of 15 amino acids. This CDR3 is CASSRGGVSVVTQYF. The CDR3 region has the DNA TGTGCCAGCAGCCGAGGGGGGGTATCCGTGGTTACGCAGTATTTT.

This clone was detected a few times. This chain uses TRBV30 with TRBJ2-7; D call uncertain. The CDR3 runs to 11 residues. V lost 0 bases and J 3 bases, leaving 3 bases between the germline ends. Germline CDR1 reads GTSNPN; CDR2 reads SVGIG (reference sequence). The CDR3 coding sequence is TGTGCCTGGAGTGTTAACTACGAGCAGTACTTC. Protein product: CAWSVNYEQYF.

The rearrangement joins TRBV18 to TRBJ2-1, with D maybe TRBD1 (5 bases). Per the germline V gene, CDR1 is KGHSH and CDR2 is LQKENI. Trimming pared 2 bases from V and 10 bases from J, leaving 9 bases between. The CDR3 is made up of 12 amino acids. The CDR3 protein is CASSPIPGEQFF. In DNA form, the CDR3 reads TGTGCCAGCTCACCAATCCCAGGGGAGCAGTTCTTC.

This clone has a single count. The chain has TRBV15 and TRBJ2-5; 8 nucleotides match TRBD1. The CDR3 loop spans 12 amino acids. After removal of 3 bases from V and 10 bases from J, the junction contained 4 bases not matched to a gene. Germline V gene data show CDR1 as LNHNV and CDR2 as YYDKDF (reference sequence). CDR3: CATSSRQGLQYF. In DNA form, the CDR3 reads TGTGCCACCAGCAGCCGACAGGGGCTCCAGTACTTC.

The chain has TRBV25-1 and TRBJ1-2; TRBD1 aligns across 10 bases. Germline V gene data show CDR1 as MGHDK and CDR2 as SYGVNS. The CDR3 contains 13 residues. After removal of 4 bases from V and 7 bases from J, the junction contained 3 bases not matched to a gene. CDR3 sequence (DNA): TGTGCCAGCAGTGGGGACAGGGGAGGTGGCTACACCTTC. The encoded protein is CASSGDRGGGYTF.

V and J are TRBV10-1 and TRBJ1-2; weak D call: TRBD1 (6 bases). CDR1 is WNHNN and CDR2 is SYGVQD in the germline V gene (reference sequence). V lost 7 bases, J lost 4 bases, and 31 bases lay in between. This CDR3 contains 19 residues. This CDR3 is CASNQLKYRVTGPLYGYTF. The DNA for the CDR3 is TGCGCCAGCAACCAATTGAAATACAGGGTCACGGGGCCCCTCTATGGCTACACCTTC.

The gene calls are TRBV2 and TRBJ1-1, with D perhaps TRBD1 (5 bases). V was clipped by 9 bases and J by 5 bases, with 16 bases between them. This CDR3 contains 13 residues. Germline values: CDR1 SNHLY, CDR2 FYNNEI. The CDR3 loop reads CASLREGRTEAFF. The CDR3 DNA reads TGTGCCAGTCTAAGGGAGGGGAGGACTGAAGCTTTCTTT.

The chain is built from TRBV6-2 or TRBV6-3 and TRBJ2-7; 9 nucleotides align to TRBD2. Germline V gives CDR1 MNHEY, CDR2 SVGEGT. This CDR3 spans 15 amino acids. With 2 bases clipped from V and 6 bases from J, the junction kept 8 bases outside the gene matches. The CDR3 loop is CASSYGLARSVEQYF. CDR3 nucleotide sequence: TGTGCCAGCAGTTACGGACTAGCGCGGTCCGTCGAGCAGTACTTC.

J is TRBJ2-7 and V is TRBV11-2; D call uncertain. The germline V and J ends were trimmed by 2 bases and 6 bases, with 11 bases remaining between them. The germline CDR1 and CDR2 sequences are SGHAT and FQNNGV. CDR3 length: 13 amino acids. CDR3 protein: CASSLPQSGEQYF. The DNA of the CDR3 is TGTGCCAGCAGCTTACCACAATCGGGCGAGCAGTACTTC.